One sample yielded the 22 T cell receptor beta chains listed below, sequenced in a study of shared clonotypes between healthy human individuals (dated by TCRdb to 2019 to 2021). Libraries were constructed by the immunoSEQ multiplex PCR assay. Here the immuneACCESS table is served through TCRdb, limited to in-frame sequences with V and J called. Missing clones are a known gap in these copies; in checked studies unresolved V genes cover under half, and the rest lacks a known reason. The sample profile shows 1,100,000 or so clones; around 82% of them were found once. The ten top clones hold approximately 0.5% of the sample. Sequenced material: memory CD4+ T cells from PBMCs. The meaning of the sample's cell subset or site label: CD45RA-negative fraction. These receptors originate from a young man in good health. Some clones in this sample may be carry-over from other donors' samples.

The chain couples TRBV5-4 to TRBJ1-2; 9 positions match TRBD1. Germline V lookup: CDR1 SGHNT, CDR2 YYREEE (reference sequence). The CDR3 extends over 15 amino acids. The ends lost 0 bases at V and 3 bases at J; junction bases unmatched: 3. The CDR3 DNA reads as TGTGCCAGCAGCTTGGGGGGACAGGGTGACTATGGCTACACCTTC. Its translation: CASSLGGQGDYGYTF.

The gene calls are TRBV5-4 and TRBJ2-2; no firm D call. Trimming removed 3 bases at V and 7 bases at J, with 16 bases between. CDR3 length: 15 amino acids. In germline, CDR1 is SGHNT, CDR2 YYREEE (reference sequence). This CDR3 is CASSSKFLEIGELFF. The CDR3, as DNA: TGTGCCAGCAGCTCAAAGTTCCTAGAGATCGGGGAGCTGTTTTTT.

The chain links TRBV10-3 to TRBJ2-3; D may correspond to TRBD1 or TRBD2 (5 bases each). CDR1 and CDR2 (germline): ENHRY, SYGVKD. The germline V and J ends were trimmed by 3 bases and 4 bases, with 14 bases remaining between them. This CDR3 is built from 15 residues. The CDR3 nucleotides read TGTGCCATCAGTGATCGGTGGGGACGGTCAGATACGCAGTATTTT. Residues: CAISDRWGRSDTQYF.

For this clone: A much larger clonotype is one base distant, so this may be a read error. The sample has other DNA sequences that encode this CDR3 too. The chain has TRBV7-2 and TRBJ2-1; unclear D gene. CDR3 size: 11 residues. Trimming cost V 3 bases and J 7 bases, with 4 bases left between them. The germline V gene has CDR1 SGHTA and CDR2 FQGNSA. The CDR3, as DNA: TGTGCCAGCAGCTTGTTGAATGAGCAGTTCTTC. Translation gives CASSLLNEQFF.

V gene TRBV7-3 combines with J gene TRBJ2-5; 13 bases are a match to TRBD2. J lost 7 bases, V lost 5 bases, and 13 bases had no gene match. This CDR3 is 17 amino acids long. Germline CDR1 SGHTA, CDR2 FQGTGA. CDR3 sequence reads: CASSLGTSGKEGGTQYF. CDR3 coding DNA: TGTGCCAGCAGCCTAGGGACTAGCGGGAAAGAAGGCGGGACCCAGTACTTC.

This sequence joins TRBV11-3 and TRBJ2-1; 11 bases agree with TRBD1. The CDR3 spans 15 residues. The V and J ends lost 5 bases and 7 bases, in that order; junction bases with no gene match: 7. Germline CDR1 SGHNT, CDR2 YENEEA. DNA for the CDR3: TGTGCCAGCAGCCCCCGGACAGGGGGCCGGAATGAGCAGTTCTTC. Amino acids: CASSPRTGGRNEQFF.

The chain carries TRBV10-3 and TRBJ1-4, with 7 bases matching TRBD1. Trimming removed 6 bases from V and 4 bases from J; junction bases left unmatched: 2. From germline, CDR1 is ENHRY and CDR2 SYGVKD. The CDR3 spans 13 residues. CDR3 sequence (DNA): TGTGCCATCAGGGGACAGCTTAATGAAAAACTGTTTTTT. It translates to CAIRGQLNEKLFF.

This chain connects TRBV5-1 to TRBJ2-5; TRBD1 matches 7 bases. The CDR3 is made up of 13 amino acids. The V gene end was trimmed by 7 bases and the J gene end by 3 bases; junction bases not matched to a gene: 6. Germline CDR1 and CDR2: SGHRS and YFSETQ. The CDR3 here is CASADRAEETQYF. The CDR3 coding sequence is TGCGCCAGCGCCGACAGGGCCGAAGAGACCCAGTACTTC.

V is TRBV4-1 and J is TRBJ2-5; possibly TRBD1 for D (5 bases). Trimming removed 4 bases from V and 2 bases from J, with 8 bases in between. Germline CDR1 reads MGHRA; CDR2 reads YSYEKL. The CDR3 sequence is 13 residues long. This CDR3 reads CASSPQGQETQYF. The CDR3 DNA sequence: TGCGCCAGCAGCCCTCAGGGACAAGAGACCCAGTACTTC.

The chain combines TRBV19 with TRBJ1-1; 7 bases align to TRBD1. Germline V lookup: CDR1 LNHDA, CDR2 SQIVND (reference sequence). J lost 5 bases, V lost 6 bases, and 9 bases had no gene match. The CDR3 has 14 residues. In DNA, the CDR3 is TGTGCCAGTAGCGCCATTGACAGGGATACTGAAGCTTTCTTT. Translating gives CASSAIDRDTEAFF. The full variable domain, in which reference TRBV19 and TRBJ1-1 provide the parts outside the CDR3, is DGGITQSPKYLFRKEGQNVTLSCEQNLNHDAMYWYRQDPGQGLRLIYYSQIVNDFQKGDIAEGYSVSREKKESFPLTVTSAQKNPTAFYLCASSAIDRDTEAFFGQGTRLTVV.

This chain uses TRBV5-1 with TRBJ1-2, with D perhaps matching TRBD1 (6 bases). The CDR3 loop spans 13 amino acids. Germline V lookup: CDR1 SGHRS, CDR2 YFSETQ. Trimming shortened V by 4 bases and J by 6 bases, and 13 bases separated the two germline ends. CDR3 sequence: CASSTGYSDGYTF. CDR3 bases: TGCGCCAGCAGCACAGGGTATTCTGATGGCTACACCTTC.

The gene calls are TRBV7-2 and TRBJ1-5; D gene ambiguous. The CDR3 runs 15 residues. V was trimmed by 1 base and J by 2 bases, leaving 9 bases between them. Germline V gives CDR1 SGHTA, CDR2 FQGNSA. The DNA for the CDR3 is TGTGCCAGCAGCTTAGATCCGGAGCGCAATCAGCCCCAGCATTTT. Translated, it gives CASSLDPERNQPQHF.

This clone showed up just a few times. The rearrangement joins TRBV28 to TRBJ1-5, with D possibly matching TRBD1 (5 bases). Per the germline V gene, CDR1 is MDHEN and CDR2 is SYDVKM. The V gene lost 8 bases and the J gene lost 5 bases, with 16 bases spanning the gap. The CDR3 length is 14 residues. CDR3 nucleotides: TGTGCCAGCGACTCCTCGAGGGGAGATCAGCCCCAGCATTTT. It yields the protein CASDSSRGDQPQHF.

J is TRBJ2-2 and V is TRBV5-5; D is undetermined. The ends were cut back, 3 bases at V and 4 bases at J, with 4 bases in the middle. The germline V gene encodes CDR1 SGHKS and CDR2 YYEKEE (reference sequence). This CDR3 has 12 amino acids. The CDR3 DNA reads TGTGCCAGCAGCTCTTTCACCGGGGAGCTGTTTTTT. This translates into CASSSFTGELFF.

This rearrangement joins TRBV6-5 to TRBJ2-2, with unresolved D. Trimming left V 5 bases short and J 4 bases short, with 14 bases between. CDR1 is MNHEY and CDR2 is SVGAGI in the germline V gene. The CDR3 totals 15 residues. CDR3: CASSPPPAVTGELFF. DNA for the CDR3: TGTGCCAGCAGTCCCCCTCCGGCGGTCACCGGGGAGCTGTTTTTT.

J is TRBJ2-2 and V is TRBV28; 11 bases are shared with TRBD2. The germline V gene encodes CDR1 MDHEN and CDR2 SYDVKM. The CDR3 contains 15 residues. The junction had 8 bases not matched to a gene; V was cut back by 7 bases and J by 7 bases. The CDR3 loop is CASNLAGGERGELFF. The CDR3 nucleotides are TGTGCCAGCAATCTAGCGGGAGGAGAACGCGGGGAGCTGTTTTTT.

V and J are TRBV7-9 and TRBJ2-7; D is possibly TRBD2 (5 bases). The CDR3 has 15 amino acids. Germline assignment: CDR1 SEHNR and CDR2 FQNEAQ (reference sequence). V dropped 4 bases and J dropped 4 bases, with 17 bases sitting between them. In DNA, the CDR3 is TGTGCCAGCAGCTCTGCCGGGGTTCTTGGGTACGAGCAGTACTTC. Translation gives CASSSAGVLGYEQYF.

The chain combines TRBV4-2 with TRBJ2-7, with 7 positions matching TRBD1. The ends lost 5 bases at V and 1 base at J; junction bases unmatched: 5. CDR3 size: 14 residues. Germline lookup yields CDR1 LGHNA and CDR2 YNFKEQ. CDR3 residues: CASSVRTGSYEQYF. Here the CDR3 DNA reads TGTGCCAGCAGCGTTCGGACAGGTTCCTACGAGCAGTACTTC.

The J gene is TRBJ1-1, the V gene TRBV5-1; D is unresolved. V lost 0 bases and J lost 0, with 6 bases in between. Germline lookup yields CDR1 SGHRS and CDR2 YFSETQ. The CDR3 loop spans 14 amino acids. CDR3 sequence: CASSLEWLNTEAFF. Here the CDR3 DNA reads TGCGCCAGCAGCTTGGAGTGGTTGAACACTGAAGCTTTCTTT.

CDR3 sequence reads: CAIAKHTGRGYTF. The CDR3 bases are TGTGCCATCGCGAAGCATACAGGGAGGGGCTACACCTTC. The chain uses TRBV19 and TRBJ1-2, with D possibly matching TRBD1 (6 bases). This CDR3 has 13 residues. Germline V gives CDR1 LNHDA, CDR2 SQIVND (reference sequence). The V gene lost 10 bases and the J gene lost 8 bases, with 20 bases spanning the gap.

This clone was picked up many times. Germline is not matched at one junction end, which may reflect a read error. The CDR3 DNA reads as TGTGCCAGCTCACCACAGGGGACTAGCGGGCTGCTCAGGTTC. This sequence encodes CASSPQGTSGLLRF. The J gene is TRBJ2-7, the V gene TRBV18; 12 positions match TRBD2. The germline V gene has CDR1 KGHSH and CDR2 LQKENI. The CDR3 is 14 residues long.

The V call is TRBV5-1, the J call TRBJ2-5, with TRBD2 as a possible D gene (5 bases). Looked up from germline, CDR1 is SGHRS and CDR2 is YFSETQ. The V end lost 4 bases, the J end lost 7 bases, and 20 bases lay between the germline ends. This CDR3 is 15 amino acids long. Here the CDR3 reads CASSPQDRGRGTQYF. In nucleotides, the CDR3 is TGCGCCAGCAGCCCGCAGGACCGGGGTAGAGGGACCCAGTACTTC.